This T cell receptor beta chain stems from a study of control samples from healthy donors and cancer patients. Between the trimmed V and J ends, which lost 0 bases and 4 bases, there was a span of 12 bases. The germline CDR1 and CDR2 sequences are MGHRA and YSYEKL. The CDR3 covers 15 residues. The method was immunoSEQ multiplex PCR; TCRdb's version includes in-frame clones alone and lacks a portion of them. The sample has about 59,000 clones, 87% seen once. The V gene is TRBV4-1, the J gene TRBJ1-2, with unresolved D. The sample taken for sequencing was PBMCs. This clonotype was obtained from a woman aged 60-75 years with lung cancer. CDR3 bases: TGCGCCAGCAGCCAAGAGACCGGGAACCCCTATGGCTACACCTTC. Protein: CASSQETGNPYGYTF.